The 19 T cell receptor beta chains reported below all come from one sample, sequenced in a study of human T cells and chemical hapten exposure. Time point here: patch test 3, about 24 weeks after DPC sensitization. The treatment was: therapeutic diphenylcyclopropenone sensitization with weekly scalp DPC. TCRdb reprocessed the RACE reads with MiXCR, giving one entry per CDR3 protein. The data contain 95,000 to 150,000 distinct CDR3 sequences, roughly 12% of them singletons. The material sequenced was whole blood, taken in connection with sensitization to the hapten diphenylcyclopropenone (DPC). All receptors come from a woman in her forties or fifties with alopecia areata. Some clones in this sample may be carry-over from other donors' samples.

This CDR3 reads CAGGGDSGNTIYF. Here the CDR3 DNA reads TGTGCTGGAGGGGGTGACTCTGGAAACACCATATATTTT. V gene TRBV2 combines with J gene TRBJ1-3; perhaps TRBD1 as D (6 bases). This CDR3 comprises 13 residues. Germline V gene data show CDR1 as SNHLY and CDR2 as FYNNEI.

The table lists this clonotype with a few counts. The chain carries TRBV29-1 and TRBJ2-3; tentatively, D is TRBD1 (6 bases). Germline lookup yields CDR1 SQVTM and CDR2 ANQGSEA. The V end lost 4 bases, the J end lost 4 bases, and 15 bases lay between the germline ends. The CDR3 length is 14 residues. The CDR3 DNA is TGCAGCGTTGGATACCGGGACATAGCAGATACGCAGTATTTT. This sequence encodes CSVGYRDIADTQYF.

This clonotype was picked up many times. CDR3 sequence (DNA): TGTGCCAGCAGCCAGGGGCCGACCCAGTACTTC. Amino acid sequence: CASSQGPTQYF. The chain employs TRBV6-2 or TRBV6-3 and TRBJ2-5, with a weak D call TRBD1 (6 bases). Germline V gives CDR1 MNHEY, CDR2 SVGEGT. The CDR3 contains 11 residues. The V end was cut by 6 bases, the J end by 7 bases, with 9 bases between.

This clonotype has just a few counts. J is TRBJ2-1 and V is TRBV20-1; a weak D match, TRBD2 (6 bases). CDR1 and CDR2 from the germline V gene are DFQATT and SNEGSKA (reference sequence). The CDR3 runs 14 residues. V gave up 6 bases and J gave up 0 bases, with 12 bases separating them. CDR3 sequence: CSAASELSYNEQFF. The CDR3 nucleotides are TGCAGTGCCGCTAGCGAGCTCTCCTACAATGAGCAGTTCTTC.

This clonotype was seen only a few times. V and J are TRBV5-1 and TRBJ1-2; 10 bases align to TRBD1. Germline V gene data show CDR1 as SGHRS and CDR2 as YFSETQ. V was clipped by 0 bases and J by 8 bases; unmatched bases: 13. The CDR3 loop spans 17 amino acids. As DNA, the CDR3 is TGCGCCAGCAGCTTGGTGGGACAGGGGATTCTTATGAGCGGCTACACCTTC. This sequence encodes CASSLVGQGILMSGYTF. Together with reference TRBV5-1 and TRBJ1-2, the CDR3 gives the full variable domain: KAGVTQTPRYLIKTRGQQVTLSCSPISGHRSVSWYQQTPGQGLQFLFEYFSETQRNKGNFPGRFSGRQFSNSRSEMNVSTLELGDSALYLCASSLVGQGILMSGYTFGSGTRLTVV.

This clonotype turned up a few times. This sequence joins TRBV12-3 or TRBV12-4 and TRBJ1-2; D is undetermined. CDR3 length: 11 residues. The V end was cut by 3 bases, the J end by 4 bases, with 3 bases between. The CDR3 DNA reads TGTGCCAGCAGTTTTAGCTATGGCTACACCTTC. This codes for CASSFSYGYTF.

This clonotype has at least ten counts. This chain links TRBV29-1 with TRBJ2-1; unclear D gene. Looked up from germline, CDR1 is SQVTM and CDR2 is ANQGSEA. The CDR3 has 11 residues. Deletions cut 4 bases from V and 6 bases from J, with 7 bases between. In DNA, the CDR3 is TGCAGCGTTGTGCTGTTCAATGAGCAGTTCTTC. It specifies CSVVLFNEQFF.

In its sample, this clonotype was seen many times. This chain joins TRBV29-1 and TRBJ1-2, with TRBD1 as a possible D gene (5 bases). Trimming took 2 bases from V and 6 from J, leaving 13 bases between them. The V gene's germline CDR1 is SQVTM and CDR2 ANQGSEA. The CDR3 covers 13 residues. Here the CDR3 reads CSVEKGPVDGYTF. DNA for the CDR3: TGCAGCGTTGAAAAGGGGCCGGTAGATGGCTACACCTTC.

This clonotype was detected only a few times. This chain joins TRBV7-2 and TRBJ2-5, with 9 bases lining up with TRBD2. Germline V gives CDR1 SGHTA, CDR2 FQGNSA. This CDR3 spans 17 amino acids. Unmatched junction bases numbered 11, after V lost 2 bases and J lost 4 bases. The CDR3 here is CASSLPGLARVSETQYF. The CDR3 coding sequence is TGTGCCAGCAGCTTACCGGGACTAGCTCGGGTATCAGAGACCCAGTACTTC.

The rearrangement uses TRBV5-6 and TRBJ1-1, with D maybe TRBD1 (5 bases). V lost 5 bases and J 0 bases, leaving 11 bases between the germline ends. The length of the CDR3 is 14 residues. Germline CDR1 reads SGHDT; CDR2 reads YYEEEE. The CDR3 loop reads CASSGDSMNTEAFF. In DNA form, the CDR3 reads TGTGCCAGCAGTGGGGACTCCATGAACACTGAAGCTTTCTTT.

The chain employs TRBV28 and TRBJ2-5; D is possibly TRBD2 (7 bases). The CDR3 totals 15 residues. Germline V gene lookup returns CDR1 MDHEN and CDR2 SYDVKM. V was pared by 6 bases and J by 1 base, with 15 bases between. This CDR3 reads CASRIGGAGQETQYF. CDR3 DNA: TGTGCCAGCAGGATAGGGGGGGCGGGCCAAGAGACCCAGTACTTC.

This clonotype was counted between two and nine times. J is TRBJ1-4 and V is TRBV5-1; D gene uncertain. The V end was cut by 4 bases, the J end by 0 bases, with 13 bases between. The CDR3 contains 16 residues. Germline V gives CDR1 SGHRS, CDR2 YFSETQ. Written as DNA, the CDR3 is TGCGCCAGCAGCCGGGGAGGGTTATCAACTAATGAAAAACTGTTTTTT. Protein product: CASSRGGLSTNEKLFF.

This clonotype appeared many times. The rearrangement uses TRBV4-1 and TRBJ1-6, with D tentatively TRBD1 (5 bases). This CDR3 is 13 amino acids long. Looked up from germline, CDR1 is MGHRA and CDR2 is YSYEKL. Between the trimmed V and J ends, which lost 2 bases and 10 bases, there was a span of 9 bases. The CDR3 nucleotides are TGCGCCAGCAGCCAATCCAGGGACTCACCCCTCCACTTT. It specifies CASSQSRDSPLHF.

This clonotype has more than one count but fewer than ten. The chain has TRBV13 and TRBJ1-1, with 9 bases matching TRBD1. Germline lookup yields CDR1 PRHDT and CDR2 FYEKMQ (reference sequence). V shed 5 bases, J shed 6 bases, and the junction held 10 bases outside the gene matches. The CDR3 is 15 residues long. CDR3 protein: CASSPQGQGIPEAFF. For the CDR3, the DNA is TGTGCCAGCAGCCCACAAGGACAGGGGATCCCTGAAGCTTTCTTT.

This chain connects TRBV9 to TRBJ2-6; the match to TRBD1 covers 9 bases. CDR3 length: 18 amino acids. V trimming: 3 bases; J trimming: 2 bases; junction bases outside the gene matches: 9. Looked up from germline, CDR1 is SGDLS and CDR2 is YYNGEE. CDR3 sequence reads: CASSEPGQGGTGANVLTF. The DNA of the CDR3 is TGTGCCAGCAGCGAGCCGGGACAGGGTGGAACTGGGGCCAACGTCCTGACTTTC.

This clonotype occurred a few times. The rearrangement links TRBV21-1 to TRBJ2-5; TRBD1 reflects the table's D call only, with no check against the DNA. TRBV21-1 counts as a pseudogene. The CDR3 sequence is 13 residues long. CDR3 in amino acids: CASRLGAGETQYF. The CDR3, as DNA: TGTGCCAGCAGGTTAGGGGCAGGGGAGACCCAGTACTTC.

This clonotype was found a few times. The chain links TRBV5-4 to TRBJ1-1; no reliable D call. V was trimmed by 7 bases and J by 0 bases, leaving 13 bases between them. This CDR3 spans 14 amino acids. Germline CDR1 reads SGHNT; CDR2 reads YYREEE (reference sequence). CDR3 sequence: CASGRAEMNTEAFF. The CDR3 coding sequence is TGTGCCAGCGGGAGGGCGGAAATGAACACTGAAGCTTTCTTT.

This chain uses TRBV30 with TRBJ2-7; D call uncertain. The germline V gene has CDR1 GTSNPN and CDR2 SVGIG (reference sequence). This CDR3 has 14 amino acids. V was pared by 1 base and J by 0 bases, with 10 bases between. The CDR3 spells CAWSAGRSSYEQYF. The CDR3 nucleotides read TGTGCCTGGAGTGCCGGACGGAGCTCCTACGAGCAGTACTTC. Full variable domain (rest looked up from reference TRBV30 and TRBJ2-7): SQTIHQWPATLVQPVGSPLSLECTVEGTSNPNLYWYRQAAGRGLQLLFYSVGIGQISSEVPQNLSASRPQDRQFILSSKKLLLSDSGFYLCAWSAGRSSYEQYFGPGTRLTVT.

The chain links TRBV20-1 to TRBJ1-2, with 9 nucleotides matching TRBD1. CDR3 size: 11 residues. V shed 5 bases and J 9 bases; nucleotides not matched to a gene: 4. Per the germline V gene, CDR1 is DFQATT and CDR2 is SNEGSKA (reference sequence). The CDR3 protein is CSAWDRDRYTF. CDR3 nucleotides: TGCAGTGCTTGGGACAGGGATCGCTACACCTTC.